This TCR beta chain was obtained from a study of cytomegalovirus exposure and HLA in healthy donors. With 60 Vbeta and 13 Jbeta primers, the PCR was carried out. Only in-frame clones appear in the TCRdb table, and some are missing; sequencing was by immunoSEQ multiplex PCR. The sample includes roughly 200,000 clones, around 80% of them seen just once. The CDR3 has 14 amino acids. Per the germline V gene, CDR1 is WNHNN and CDR2 is SYGVQD (reference sequence). V was clipped by 7 bases and J by 4 bases, with 14 bases between them. Specimen: PBMCs. The receptor was derived from a man in his forties or fifties in good health and CMV-seronegative. This sequence joins TRBV10-1 and TRBJ2-1; the D gene is possibly TRBD2 (5 bases). The CDR3 DNA sequence: TGCGCCAGCATCCAAGACTACTATTACAATGAGCAGTTCTTC. This encodes CASIQDYYYNEQFF.